The 5 T cell receptor beta chains reported below all come from one sample, sequenced in a study of blood T cell repertoires in COVID-19. Some clones are missing from TCRdb's copy, which holds only in-frame ones; the method was immunoSEQ multiplex PCR. The sample has about 240,000 clones, 86% seen once; the top ten hold around 2.9%. Sequenced: peripheral blood. The receptors were sampled from a woman aged 30 to 39 who had recovered from COVID-19.

This clone came up once. The chain is built from TRBV19 and TRBJ1-1; 8 bases line up with TRBD1. The CDR3 length is 12 residues. The germline CDR1 and CDR2 sequences are LNHDA and SQIVND (reference sequence). Trimming took 1 base from V and 11 from J; bases not matched to a gene: 3. The CDR3 coding sequence is TGTGCCAGTAGTATAGCGACAGGGGAGGCTTTCTTT. Its translation: CASSIATGEAFF.

V gene TRBV6-2 or TRBV6-3 combines with J gene TRBJ2-2; 13 nucleotides align to TRBD2. CDR1 and CDR2 from the germline V gene are MNHEY and SVGEGT. The CDR3 covers 16 residues. J was trimmed by 4 bases and V by 2 bases; bases with no gene match: 1. CDR3 sequence reads: CASSYRTSGSTGELFF. Here the CDR3 DNA reads TGTGCCAGCAGTTACAGGACTAGCGGGAGCACCGGGGAGCTGTTTTTT.

This clone was detected a few times. This chain uses TRBV6-2 or TRBV6-3 with TRBJ2-7, with TRBD1 matching 8 bases. Germline V lookup: CDR1 MNHEY, CDR2 SVGEGT. V lost 2 bases and J lost 4; bases outside the gene matches: 7. The CDR3 extends over 15 amino acids. CDR3 region: CASSYTGTGDYEQYF. As DNA, the CDR3 is TGTGCCAGCAGTTACACCGGGACAGGTGATTACGAGCAGTACTTC.

The rearrangement links TRBV24-1 to TRBJ2-7, with 7 bases that match TRBD2. Germline CDR1 KGHDR, CDR2 SFDVKD. CDR3 size: 17 residues. Trimming cost V 1 base and J 0 bases; bases outside gene matches: 8. Written as DNA, the CDR3 is TGTGCCACCAGTGATTTTAGGGAGGGCCATCACTCCTACGAGCAGTACTTC. It encodes CATSDFREGHHSYEQYF.

The sample holds one count of this clone. The chain employs TRBV12-5 and TRBJ2-5; 7 nucleotides align to TRBD1. This CDR3 contains 15 residues. CDR1 and CDR2 (germline): LGHNT, FRNRAP. J gave up 5 bases and V 1 base, and 7 bases lay outside the gene matches. CDR3 bases: TGTGCTAGTGGTTTGGCGGACAGGCCTGGGGAGACCCAGTACTTC. Residues: CASGLADRPGETQYF.